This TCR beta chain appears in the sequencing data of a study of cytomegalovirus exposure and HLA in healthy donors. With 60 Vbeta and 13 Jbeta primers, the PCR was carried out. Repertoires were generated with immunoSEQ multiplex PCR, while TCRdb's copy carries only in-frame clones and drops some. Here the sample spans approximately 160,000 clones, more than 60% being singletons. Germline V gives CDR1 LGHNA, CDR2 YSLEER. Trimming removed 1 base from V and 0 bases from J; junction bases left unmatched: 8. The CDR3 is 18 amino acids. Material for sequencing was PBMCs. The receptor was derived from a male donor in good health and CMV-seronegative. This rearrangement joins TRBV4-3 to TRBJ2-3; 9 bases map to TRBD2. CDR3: CASSQGISGSRSTDTQYF. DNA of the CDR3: TGCGCCAGCAGCCAAGGTATTAGCGGGAGCAGGAGCACAGATACGCAGTATTTT.